This record covers a single TCR beta chain. Its matching antigen is unknown. Clones were sequenced by immunoSEQ multiplex PCR, and TCRdb holds only the in-frame ones, with some missing. The sample has under 85,000 clones; roughly 94% are singletons. This sample is drawn from a study of graft-versus-host responses after intestinal transplantation. The specimen comprised unstimulated CD8+ T cells sorted from spleen or lymph node cells, sampled before intestinal transplant. This receptor was obtained from a human donor who received an intestinal transplant.

CDR3 protein: CASSGSQRVPYNEQFF. CDR3 coding DNA: TGTGCCAGCAGTGGGTCTCAGCGGGTTCCCTACAATGAGCAGTTCTTC. The chain carries TRBV25-1 and TRBJ2-1; D is possibly TRBD2 (6 bases). Germline V CDR1 and CDR2: MGHDK, SYGVNS. CDR3 length: 16 residues. Trimming pared 4 bases from V and 2 bases from J, leaving 15 bases between.